The present entry profiles one T cell receptor (beta chain) with its context. Its antigen is not known. Libraries were UMI-labeled 5' RACE TRB cDNA. TCRdb reworked the 5' RACE reads into one entry per CDR3 protein, no DNA. The repertoire table contains around 48,000 distinct CDR3 sequences. This entry comes from a study of CXCR3-negative and CXCR3-positive naive CD8 T cells. Germline V gene lookup returns CDR1 DFQATT and CDR2 SNEGSKA (reference sequence). The CDR3 loop spans 15 amino acids. Findings and limits, study-wide: TCR interaction strength was inferred from TRB CDR3 physicochemistry, as CD5 matched across naive subsets. Naive CXCR3-positive and CXCR3-negative cells shared TRBV-TRBJ usage; memory cells diverged.

The sample was memory CD8+ T cells from blood. This TCR was sampled from a human donor in good health. Some clones in this sample may be carry-over from other donors' samples. The chain uses TRBV20-1 and TRBJ2-7; the TCRdb call, TRBD2, lacks DNA for checking. Here the CDR3 reads CSAINLVGLAYEQYF.